The 28 T cell receptor beta chains below come from one sample, sequenced in a study of long-term antiretroviral therapy in people with HIV. The immunoSEQ assay was v3.0, run at survey level. Some clones are missing from TCRdb's copy, which holds only in-frame ones; the method was immunoSEQ multiplex PCR. This table holds about 26,000 clones, 86% found once. The specimen was unsorted PBMCs, collected just over 2.6 years after starting antiretroviral therapy. The source of these receptors is a man in his forties with HIV.

The rearrangement joins TRBV13 to TRBJ2-7, with 9 nucleotides matching TRBD2. J was trimmed by 1 base and V by 4 bases; bases with no gene match: 5. The CDR3 loop spans 15 amino acids. Germline-derived CDR1 and CDR2 are PRHDT and FYEKMQ (reference sequence). CDR3 sequence: CASSSSGAGSYEQYF. The CDR3 region has the DNA TGTGCCAGCAGCTCTAGCGGGGCAGGGTCCTACGAGCAGTACTTC.

The J gene is TRBJ1-2, the V gene TRBV29-1, with D possibly being TRBD1 (5 bases). Trimming stripped 6 bases from V and 8 bases from J, with 16 bases between. The CDR3 length is 12 residues. Germline V CDR1 and CDR2: SQVTM, ANQGSEA. CDR3: CSVPGPKGGYTF. Written as DNA, the CDR3 is TGCAGCGTACCCGGGCCTAAGGGGGGCTACACCTTC.

The chain couples TRBV11-3 to TRBJ2-2, with a weak D call TRBD2 (5 bases). V was clipped by 5 bases and J by 4 bases, with 14 bases between them. Per germline, CDR1 SGHNT and CDR2 YENEEA. This CDR3 comprises 15 residues. For the CDR3, the DNA is TGTGCCAGCAGCCCAAGAGGGAGTACCACCGGGGAGCTGTTTTTT. The encoded protein is CASSPRGSTTGELFF.

V gene TRBV4-3 combines with J gene TRBJ2-4; TRBD2 matches 9 bases. Looked up from germline, CDR1 is LGHNA and CDR2 is YSLEER. J lost 8 bases, V lost 1 base, and 9 bases had no gene match. The CDR3 runs 16 residues. The CDR3 here is CASSQGPAGGTDIQYF. The CDR3 bases are TGCGCCAGCAGCCAAGGTCCAGCGGGAGGAACGGACATTCAGTACTTC.

V is TRBV28 and J is TRBJ1-5, with no clear D. CDR1 and CDR2 from the germline V gene are MDHEN and SYDVKM. This CDR3 contains 14 residues. V was shortened by 6 bases and J by 4 bases, with 13 bases between the two germline ends. The CDR3 nucleotides read TGTGCCAGCAGGTCGAGGCAGGAAAATCAGCCCCAGCATTTT. Translation: CASRSRQENQPQHF.

The chain employs TRBV11-2 and TRBJ2-1; D is unresolved. The length of the CDR3 is 14 residues. Germline V CDR1 and CDR2: SGHAT, FQNNGV. Trimming removed 2 bases at V and 1 base at J, with 6 bases between. Here the CDR3 DNA reads TGTGCCAGCAGCTTATCGGGTTCCTACAATGAGCAGTTCTTC. This sequence encodes CASSLSGSYNEQFF.

The chain has TRBV11-2 and TRBJ1-2, with a weak D call TRBD1 (5 bases). CDR1 is SGHAT, CDR2 FQNNGV, per germline. The CDR3 is 14 amino acids. With 3 bases removed from V and 4 bases from J, the gap between germline ends came to 12 bases. The CDR3 spells CASSLELGRYGYTF. Here the CDR3 DNA reads TGTGCCAGCAGCTTGGAATTGGGGCGCTATGGCTACACCTTC.

The chain links TRBV6-4 to TRBJ2-2, with 8 nucleotides matching TRBD2. This CDR3 has 15 residues. Germline values: CDR1 MRHNA, CDR2 SNTAGT. V dropped 5 bases and J dropped 7; count of bases not matched to a gene: 9. The CDR3 sequence is CASSPGLVAIGELFF. Written as DNA, the CDR3 is TGTGCCAGCAGTCCGGGACTAGTGGCTATCGGGGAGCTGTTTTTT.

J is TRBJ2-7 and V is TRBV5-4; tentatively, D is TRBD1 (7 bases). V dropped 3 bases and J dropped 2 bases, with 15 bases sitting between them. The CDR3 length is 15 residues. The germline V gene encodes CDR1 SGHNT and CDR2 YYREEE (reference sequence). CDR3 in DNA: TGTGCCAGCAGCTCGTCGCGGGACAGCCCCTACGAGCAGTACTTC. Translated: CASSSSRDSPYEQYF.

The chain carries TRBV7-9 and TRBJ2-5; a weak D match, TRBD1 (6 bases). V was pared by 5 bases and J by 5 bases, with 12 bases between. This CDR3 spans 13 amino acids. Germline CDR1 SEHNR, CDR2 FQNEAQ (reference sequence). The DNA of the CDR3 is TGTGCCAGCAGCAATCAGGGGTCGGAGACCCAGTACTTC. The encoded protein is CASSNQGSETQYF.

This sequence joins TRBV7-8 and TRBJ2-7, with unresolved D. The CDR3 length is 11 residues. Germline CDR1 and CDR2: SGHVS and FQNEAQ. V was cut by 5 bases and J by 5 bases, with 7 bases left in between. In DNA form, the CDR3 reads TGTGCCAGCAGCGAAGGGAACGAGCAGTACTTC. This codes for CASSEGNEQYF. Looking up the rest from reference TRBV7-8 and TRBJ2-7 gives the full variable domain: GAGVSQSPRYKVAKRGQDVALRCDPISGHVSLFWYQQALGQGPEFLTYFQNEAQLDKSGLPSDRFFAERPEGSVSTLKIQRTQQEDSAVYLCASSEGNEQYFGPGTRLTVT.

The genes are TRBV18 and TRBJ2-7; D is unclear. The CDR3 consists of 13 residues. CDR1 KGHSH and CDR2 LQKENI come from the germline V gene. V lost 3 bases to trimming and J lost 2 bases, with 8 bases between them. The CDR3 DNA reads TGTGCCAGCTCACCGGCACCCACCTACGAGCAGTACTTC. Translation gives CASSPAPTYEQYF.

The V and J genes are TRBV4-1 and TRBJ2-7; 10 bases fit TRBD2. V trimming: 0 bases; J trimming: 5 bases; junction bases outside the gene matches: 19. CDR3 length: 20 residues. CDR1 MGHRA and CDR2 YSYEKL come from the germline V gene. The CDR3 coding sequence is TGCGCCAGCAGCCAAGACCGGGTATTTCTAGCGGGGGAGGGGCCCAACGAGCAGTACTTC. It translates to CASSQDRVFLAGEGPNEQYF.

The chain employs TRBV27 and TRBJ1-5, with TRBD1 identical over 7 bases. With 5 bases clipped from V and 5 bases from J, the junction kept 6 bases outside the gene matches. There are 14 residues in the CDR3. Germline V CDR1 and CDR2: MNHEY, SMNVEV (reference sequence). In DNA, the CDR3 is TGTGCCAGCAGTGGAGGGACAGCTGATCAGCCCCAGCATTTT. Translation: CASSGGTADQPQHF.

J is TRBJ2-1 and V is TRBV11-2, with TRBD2 identical over 10 bases. Germline CDR1 reads SGHAT; CDR2 reads FQNNGV. The CDR3 has 14 amino acids. Trimming took 6 bases from V and 8 from J; bases not matched to a gene: 7. CDR3 bases: TGTGCCAGCAGACTAGGACTAGCGGTACATGAGCAGTTCTTC. Its protein is CASRLGLAVHEQFF. The whole variable domain, filled in from reference TRBV11-2 and TRBJ2-1, reads EAGVAQSPRYKIIEKRQSVAFWCNPISGHATLYWYQQILGQGPKLLIQFQNNGVVDDSQLPKDRFSAERLKGVDSTLKIQPAKLEDSAVYLCASRLGLAVHEQFFGPGTRLTVL.

This rearrangement joins TRBV15 to TRBJ2-7, with TRBD1 identical over 7 bases. The CDR3 runs 14 residues. V gave up 9 bases and J gave up 0 bases; unmatched junction bases: 8. Germline V gene sequence: CDR1 LNHNV, CDR2 YYDKDF (reference sequence). The DNA of the CDR3 is TGTGCCACGGCGGACAGGTTCAACTCCTACGAGCAGTACTTC. This codes for CATADRFNSYEQYF. The whole variable domain, remainder taken from reference TRBV15 and TRBJ2-7, is DAMVIQNPRYQVTQFGKPVTLSCSQTLNHNVMYWYQQKSSQAPKLLFHYYDKDFNNEADTPDNFQSRRPNTSFCFLDIRSPGLGDTAMYLCATADRFNSYEQYFGPGTRLTVT.

This chain links TRBV27 with TRBJ2-7; 9 bases are shared with TRBD1. The CDR3 sequence is 14 residues long. Germline-derived CDR1 and CDR2 are MNHEY and SMNVEV (reference sequence). V dropped 8 bases and J dropped 6; count of bases not matched to a gene: 11. Here the CDR3 DNA reads TGTGCCAGCGGCCCGGGACAGGGTTTTTTCGAGCAGTACTTC. Translated: CASGPGQGFFEQYF.

V is TRBV9 and J is TRBJ2-1, with D possibly matching TRBD2 (6 bases). Looked up from germline, CDR1 is SGDLS and CDR2 is YYNGEE. V was cut by 1 base and J by 1 base, with 9 bases left in between. The CDR3 covers 15 residues. In DNA, the CDR3 is TGTGCCAGCAGCGTATCGCGGGGTTCCTACAATGAGCAGTTCTTC. This codes for CASSVSRGSYNEQFF.

The chain is built from TRBV9 and TRBJ1-2; a possible D gene is TRBD1 (5 bases). Germline V gives CDR1 SGDLS, CDR2 YYNGEE. This CDR3 has 13 amino acids. V was cut by 3 bases and J by 4 bases, with 10 bases left in between. The CDR3 here is CASSGAGIYGYTF. The CDR3 DNA sequence: TGTGCCAGCAGCGGAGCAGGGATCTATGGCTACACCTTC.

For the CDR3, the DNA is TGTGCCAGCAGGCCGCAGAGCTCTGGAAACACCATATATTTT. It codes for CASRPQSSGNTIYF. This sequence joins TRBV6-4 and TRBJ1-3, with unresolved D. This CDR3 has 14 residues. Per the germline V gene, CDR1 is MRHNA and CDR2 is SNTAGT. The V and J ends lost 6 bases and 0 bases respectively, with 9 bases between them.

The V gene is TRBV4-3, the J gene TRBJ1-3; 10 nucleotides align to TRBD1. The CDR3 is made up of 15 amino acids. The J segment lost 6 bases and the V segment lost 1 base, leaving 3 bases of the junction unmatched. CDR1 and CDR2 (germline): LGHNA, YSLEER. CDR3 protein: CASSQGTGGKNTIYF. The CDR3 DNA reads as TGCGCCAGCAGCCAAGGGACAGGGGGTAAAAACACCATATATTTT.

V and J are TRBV5-1 and TRBJ1-6, with 7 bases fitting TRBD1. V lost 6 bases, J lost 0 bases, and 6 bases stayed unmatched. There are 16 residues in the CDR3. The V gene's germline CDR1 is SGHRS and CDR2 YFSETQ. The CDR3 sequence is CASKWRDSSYNSPLHF. Written as DNA, the CDR3 is TGCGCCAGCAAATGGCGGGACAGCTCCTATAATTCACCCCTCCACTTT.

V and J are TRBV5-4 and TRBJ1-2; 7 nucleotides line up with TRBD1. The trim removed 3 bases at V and 8 bases at J, leaving 10 bases unmatched. The CDR3 loop spans 14 amino acids. Germline lookup yields CDR1 SGHNT and CDR2 YYREEE (reference sequence). CDR3 sequence (DNA): TGTGCCAGCAGCTCCGACAGGGAACTAAGCGGCTACACCTTC. Its translation is CASSSDRELSGYTF.

The J gene is TRBJ1-2, the V gene TRBV9; tentative D call: TRBD1 (5 bases). The germline V and J ends were trimmed by 0 bases and 8 bases, with 14 bases remaining between them. The CDR3 sequence is 14 residues long. Germline loops: CDR1 SGDLS, CDR2 YYNGEE. This chain's CDR3 is CASSVAPTERGYTF. The CDR3 region has the DNA TGTGCCAGCAGCGTAGCCCCGACAGAGAGAGGCTACACCTTC.

V usage is TRBV5-1 and J usage is TRBJ2-1; D remains unclear. V lost 0 bases, J lost 16 bases, and 14 bases lay in between. This CDR3 comprises 12 residues. CDR1 is SGHRS and CDR2 is YFSETQ in the germline V gene. CDR3 in DNA: TGCGCCAGCAGCTTGGGGGCCGGGCCCTCCTTCTTC. Translating it yields CASSLGAGPSFF. Combining the CDR3 with reference TRBV5-1 and TRBJ2-1 gives the whole variable domain KAGVTQTPRYLIKTRGQQVTLSCSPISGHRSVSWYQQTPGQGLQFLFEYFSETQRNKGNFPGRFSGRQFSNSRSEMNVSTLELGDSALYLCASSLGAGPSFFGPGTRLTVL.

The chain is built from TRBV28 and TRBJ1-2; TRBD1 might be the D (5 bases). This CDR3 has 12 amino acids. V lost 2 bases and J lost 4, with 5 bases in between. CDR1 MDHEN and CDR2 SYDVKM come from the germline V gene. The CDR3 DNA is TGTGCCAGCAGTTTAGGGACCTATGGCTACACCTTC. Translated, it gives CASSLGTYGYTF.

This sequence joins TRBV11-2 and TRBJ1-1; TRBD1 agrees at 7 bases. CDR1 is SGHAT and CDR2 is FQNNGV in the germline V gene. Trimming cost V 7 bases and J 3 bases; bases outside gene matches: 11. The CDR3 runs 15 residues. The CDR3 DNA follows: TGTGCCAGCAACCCCGGGGACAGCTACTACACTGAAGCTTTCTTT. The encoded protein is CASNPGDSYYTEAFF.

The chain recombines TRBV5-3 with TRBJ2-7; no clear D gene. TRBV5-3 has ORF status, its function being uncertain. Trimming took 4 bases from V and 6 from J, leaving 11 bases between them. The CDR3 totals 12 residues. CDR3 nucleotides: TGTGCCAGAAGCAGACCATTTCGCGAGCAGTACTTC. Encoded protein: CARSRPFREQYF.